This TCR beta chain is from a study of graft-versus-host responses after intestinal transplantation. The overall study: Each of the recipients got a multivisceral, liver-intestinal, or isolated intestinal transplant.

Both CD3+CD4+ and CD3+CD8+ responders that were proliferating and CFSE-low underwent sorting after the reaction. Study findings and constraints: Maximum circulating GvH clone levels tracked with early post-transplant HvG decreases. The marrow of recipients harbored GvH clones, and ileum or blood showed some of them first.

Germline CDR1 reads WNHNN; CDR2 reads SYGVQD (reference sequence). The CDR3 sequence is 15 residues long. V was pared by 2 bases and J by 5 bases, with 4 bases of the junction left unmatched. By share, this clone ranks as medium-sized. Profiling relied on immunoSEQ multiplex PCR, and the TCRdb table lists in-frame clones only, not all of them. The table lists about 19,000 clones, approximately 39% of them singletons, with 1.5% to 2.5% in the top ten. This sequence was found in a human patient who was an organ donor for intestinal transplantation. The sequencing here drew on alloreactive CD4+ T cells from a mixed lymphocyte reaction culture, taken before transplantation. Subset of the sample: CFSE-low proliferating T cells sorted from approximately 6-day pre-transplant mixed lymphocyte reaction (GvH or HvG direction). V gene TRBV10-1 combines with J gene TRBJ2-7; 12 bases align to TRBD2. The CDR3 sequence is CASSELAGGPHEQYF. The CDR3 nucleotides read TGCGCCAGCAGTGAGCTAGCGGGAGGGCCCCACGAGCAGTACTTC.